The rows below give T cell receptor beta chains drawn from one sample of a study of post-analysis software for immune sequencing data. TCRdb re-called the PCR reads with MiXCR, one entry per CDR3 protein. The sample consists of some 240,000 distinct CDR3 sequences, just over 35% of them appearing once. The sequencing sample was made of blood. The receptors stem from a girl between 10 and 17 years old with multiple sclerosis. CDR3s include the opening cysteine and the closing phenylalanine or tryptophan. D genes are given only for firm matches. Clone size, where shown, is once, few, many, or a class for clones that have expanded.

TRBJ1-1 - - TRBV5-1 CASSLGAGWNTEAFF TGCGCCAGCAGCTTGGGCGCCGGATGGAACACTGAAGCTTTCTTT
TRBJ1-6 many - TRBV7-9 CASSLAGRQALHF TGTGCCAGCAGCTTAGCGGGGAGACAGGCCCTCCACTTT
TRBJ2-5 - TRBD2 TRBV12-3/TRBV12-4 CASSLAGIEGTQYF TGTGCCAGCAGTCTAGCGGGGATTGAGGGGACCCAGTACTTC
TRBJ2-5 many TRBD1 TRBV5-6 CASSPGTGYQETQYF TGTGCCAGCAGCCCCGGGACAGGGTACCAAGAGACCCAGTACTTC
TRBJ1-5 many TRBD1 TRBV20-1 CSATDRGEDQPQHF TGCAGTGCAACCGACAGGGGGGAGGATCAGCCCCAGCATTTT
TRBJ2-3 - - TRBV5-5 CASSLVPGMQDNTDTQYF TGTGCCAGCAGCTTGGTCCCCGGAATGCAGGACAACACAGATACGCAGTATTTT
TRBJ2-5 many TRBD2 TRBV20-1 CSARVLAERETQYF TGCAGTGCTAGAGTTCTAGCGGAGCGGGAGACCCAGTACTTC
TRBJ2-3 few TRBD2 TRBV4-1 CASSQDNAGGGTDTQYF TGCGCCAGCAGCCAAGATAATGCGGGAGGGGGCACAGATACGCAGTATTTT
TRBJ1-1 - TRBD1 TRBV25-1 CASSETDRARTEAFF TGTGCCAGCAGTGAGACGGACAGGGCTCGCACTGAAGCTTTCTTT
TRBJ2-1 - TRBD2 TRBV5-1 CASSSEGLAGAHEQFF TGCGCCAGCAGCTCGGAGGGACTAGCGGGGGCGCATGAGCAGTTCTTC
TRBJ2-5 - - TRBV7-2 CASSRTTRETQYF TGTGCCAGCAGCCGGACTACCCGGGAGACCCAGTACTTC
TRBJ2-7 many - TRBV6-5 CASSAGLLGEQYF TGTGCCAGCAGTGCGGGGCTTTTGGGGGAGCAGTACTTC
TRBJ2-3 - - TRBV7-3 CASSLNYPSKTDTQYF TGTGCCAGCAGCTTAAATTATCCTAGCAAAACAGATACGCAGTATTTT
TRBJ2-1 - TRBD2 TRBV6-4 CASSEWASGRGYNEQFF TGTGCCAGCAGTGAATGGGCTAGCGGGAGGGGCTACAATGAGCAGTTCTTC
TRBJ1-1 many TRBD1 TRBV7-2 CASSSISGGVNEAFF TGTGCCAGCAGCTCAATTTCAGGGGGCGTCAATGAAGCTTTCTTT